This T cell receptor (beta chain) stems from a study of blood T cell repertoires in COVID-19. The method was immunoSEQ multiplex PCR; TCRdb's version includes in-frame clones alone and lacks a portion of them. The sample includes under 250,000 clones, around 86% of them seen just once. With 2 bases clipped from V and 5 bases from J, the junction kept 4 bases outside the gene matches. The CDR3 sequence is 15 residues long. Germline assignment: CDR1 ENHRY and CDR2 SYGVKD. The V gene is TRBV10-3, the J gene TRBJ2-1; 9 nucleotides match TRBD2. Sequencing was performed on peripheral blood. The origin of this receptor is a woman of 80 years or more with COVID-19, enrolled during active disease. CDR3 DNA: TGTGCCATCAGTGAGGGGGCTAGCGGGGACAATGAGCAGTTCTTC. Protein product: CAISEGASGDNEQFF.